The next 21 T cell receptor beta chains were all read from a single sample in a study of blood T cell repertoires in COVID-19. Data came from immunoSEQ multiplex PCR; TCRdb stores just in-frame clones and leaves some out. Here the sample spans over 250,000 clones, approximately 86% being singletons. Material: PBMCs or T cells enriched from blood (not recorded which). These TCRs come from a woman aged 25 to 39 who had recovered from COVID-19.

This clone appeared a few times. This chain links TRBV19 with TRBJ1-1; TRBD1 agrees at 8 bases. Germline trimming cut 7 bases from V and 3 bases from J; bases unmatched to any gene: 10. The CDR3 is made up of 15 amino acids. The germline V gene encodes CDR1 LNHDA and CDR2 SQIVND (reference sequence). The CDR3 loop reads CASTIGQGAYTEAFF. For the CDR3, the DNA is TGTGCCAGTACCATAGGCCAGGGGGCATACACTGAAGCTTTCTTT. Full variable domain (missing parts from reference TRBV19 and TRBJ1-1): DGGITQSPKYLFRKEGQNVTLSCEQNLNHDAMYWYRQDPGQGLRLIYYSQIVNDFQKGDIAEGYSVSREKKESFPLTVTSAQKNPTAFYLCASTIGQGAYTEAFFGQGTRLTVV.

This rearrangement joins TRBV7-9 to TRBJ1-2; weak D call: TRBD1 (6 bases). V was trimmed by 3 bases and J by 3 bases, leaving 14 bases between them. CDR1 and CDR2 from the germline V gene are SEHNR and FQNEAQ (reference sequence). This CDR3 spans 15 amino acids. The CDR3 DNA follows: TGTGCCAGCAGCTTCACTGACAGGCATTACTATGGCTACACCTTC. Protein sequence: CASSFTDRHYYGYTF.

The chain has TRBV7-9 and TRBJ1-2, with 8 bases that match TRBD1. Germline CDR1 is SEHNR and CDR2 is FQNEAQ (reference sequence). J gave up 4 bases and V 0 bases, and 7 bases lay outside the gene matches. CDR3 length: 16 amino acids. The CDR3 DNA is TGTGCCAGCAGCTTAGCACCGTCTACAGGGGGCTATGGCTACACCTTC. Translated: CASSLAPSTGGYGYTF.

The table lists this clone with a few counts. The rearrangement links TRBV5-6 to TRBJ2-7; 8 bases match TRBD1. Germline values: CDR1 SGHDT, CDR2 YYEEEE. This CDR3 has 16 residues. V trimming: 3 bases; J trimming: 7 bases; junction bases outside the gene matches: 15. The chain's CDR3 is CASSSLDRQGLGEQYF. CDR3 coding DNA: TGTGCCAGCAGCTCCTTAGACCGACAGGGGCTTGGTGAGCAGTACTTC.

The V call is TRBV7-6, the J call TRBJ2-3; tentative D call: TRBD2 (5 bases). The germline V and J ends were trimmed by 5 bases and 3 bases, with 21 bases remaining between them. CDR3 size: 17 residues. Per the germline V gene, CDR1 is SGHVS and CDR2 is FNYEAQ. In nucleotides, the CDR3 is TGTGCCAGCAGCCCGACCATTCGGGCGGGTACTACAGATACGCAGTATTTT. Encoded protein: CASSPTIRAGTTDTQYF.

The rearrangement uses TRBV9 and TRBJ1-6, with TRBD1 as a possible D gene (5 bases). Per germline, CDR1 SGDLS and CDR2 YYNGEE. The CDR3 covers 22 residues. V dropped 0 bases and J dropped 0 bases, with 25 bases sitting between them. The CDR3 spells CASSVVRKEIWDSGSYNSPLHF. CDR3 sequence (DNA): TGTGCCAGCAGCGTAGTAAGGAAAGAGATCTGGGACTCAGGCTCCTATAATTCACCCCTCCACTTT.

This clone was seen a handful of times. The gene calls are TRBV15 and TRBJ2-1; D is unclear. The length of the CDR3 is 16 residues. In germline, CDR1 is LNHNV, CDR2 YYDKDF (reference sequence). The V gene lost 0 bases and the J gene lost 0 bases, with 9 bases spanning the gap. The CDR3 here is CATSRDLRGSYNEQFF. The DNA for the CDR3 is TGTGCCACCAGCAGAGATCTACGAGGCTCCTACAATGAGCAGTTCTTC.

V and J are TRBV6-5 and TRBJ1-1; D remains unclear. This CDR3 comprises 14 residues. Looked up from germline, CDR1 is MNHEY and CDR2 is SVGAGI. Trimming shortened V by 6 bases and J by 3 bases, and 14 bases separated the two germline ends. The DNA for the CDR3 is TGTGCCAGCAGAAGGGCCCCAGCGGACACTGAAGCTTTCTTT. It is translated as CASRRAPADTEAFF.

The rearrangement uses TRBV2 and TRBJ2-7; tentatively, D is TRBD1 (6 bases). The CDR3 extends over 14 amino acids. V was cut by 7 bases and J by 3 bases, with 16 bases left in between. The germline gives CDR1 SNHLY, CDR2 FYNNEI. CDR3 coding DNA: TGTGCCAGCAACCCGAGACAGGAGAGCTACGAGCAGTACTTC. Translation: CASNPRQESYEQYF. The whole variable domain, filled in from reference TRBV2 and TRBJ2-7, reads EPEVTQTPSHQVTQMGQEVILRCVPISNHLYFYWYRQILGQKVEFLVSFYNNEISEKSEIFDDQFSVERPDGSNFTLKIRSTKLEDSAMYFCASNPRQESYEQYFGPGTRLTVT.

The chain combines TRBV24-1 with TRBJ2-5; D might be TRBD2 (7 bases). The V gene lost 3 bases and the J gene lost 4 bases, with 14 bases spanning the gap. CDR3 length equals 15 residues. Germline V gives CDR1 KGHDR, CDR2 SFDVKD. CDR3 protein: CATSDPREGGETQYF. The CDR3 DNA is TGTGCCACCAGTGATCCGAGGGAGGGGGGAGAGACCCAGTACTTC.

This clone has a handful of counts. The rearrangement uses TRBV7-9 and TRBJ1-4; D not resolved. Germline loops: CDR1 SEHNR, CDR2 FQNEAQ (reference sequence). V shed 6 bases and J shed 1 base, with 12 bases lying between them. The CDR3 loop spans 15 amino acids. The CDR3 region is CASSIFSGTNEKLFF. In DNA form, the CDR3 reads TGTGCCAGCAGTATTTTCTCGGGAACTAATGAAAAACTGTTTTTT.

The V call is TRBV27, the J call TRBJ2-3; TRBD1 might be the D (6 bases). CDR1 is MNHEY and CDR2 is SMNVEV in the germline V gene (reference sequence). This CDR3 has 15 amino acids. The V gene lost 5 bases and the J gene lost 3 bases, with 15 bases spanning the gap. CDR3 residues: CASSILITGTDTQYF. Written as DNA, the CDR3 is TGTGCCAGCAGTATCCTAATTACAGGGACAGATACGCAGTATTTT.

The chain carries TRBV28 and TRBJ2-7; D is perhaps TRBD1 (6 bases). The CDR3 covers 16 residues. The V and J ends lost 5 bases and 1 base respectively, with 18 bases between them. Germline values: CDR1 MDHEN, CDR2 SYDVKM. The DNA of the CDR3 is TGTGCCAGCAGTCCCATGACAGGCCCGGGGTCCTACGAGCAGTACTTC. Translated: CASSPMTGPGSYEQYF.

V is TRBV27 and J is TRBJ2-2, with TRBD2 matching 8 bases. The ends lost 2 bases at V and 4 bases at J; junction bases unmatched: 3. Germline CDR1 reads MNHEY; CDR2 reads SMNVEV (reference sequence). This CDR3 is built from 15 residues. The CDR3 DNA sequence: TGTGCCAGCAGTTTAAGCGGGAGTCGCACCGGGGAGCTGTTTTTT. The encoded protein is CASSLSGSRTGELFF.

This chain joins TRBV18 and TRBJ2-7; D might be TRBD2 (6 bases). The CDR3 extends over 16 amino acids. Trimming cost V 1 base and J 4 bases, with 17 bases left between them. Germline CDR1 and CDR2: KGHSH and LQKENI. As DNA, the CDR3 is TGTGCCAGCTCACCACAACGGGGGTTCGGGCGGTACGAGCAGTACTTC. It encodes CASSPQRGFGRYEQYF.

The rearrangement joins TRBV6-5 to TRBJ2-4; D remains ambiguous. Per the germline V gene, CDR1 is MNHEY and CDR2 is SVGAGI. V lost 5 bases, J lost 0 bases, and 8 bases lay in between. CDR3 length: 14 amino acids. CDR3 sequence reads: CASSPGVAKNIQYF. The CDR3 DNA reads TGTGCCAGCAGTCCCGGTGTAGCCAAAAACATTCAGTACTTC.

The chain joins TRBV29-1 to TRBJ1-2; 7 positions agree with TRBD1. Germline CDR1 SQVTM, CDR2 ANQGSEA. The CDR3 has 11 residues. With 7 bases clipped from V and 5 bases from J, the junction kept 4 bases outside the gene matches. This chain's CDR3 is CSGGQEYGYTF. The DNA for the CDR3 is TGCAGCGGCGGACAGGAGTATGGCTACACCTTC.

This clone was observed once. The sample contains more than one DNA sequence encoding this CDR3. This rearrangement joins TRBV9 to TRBJ1-6; 8 bases fit TRBD1. Trimming took 0 bases from V and 7 from J; bases not matched to a gene: 3. This CDR3 region has 15 residues. Per germline, CDR1 SGDLS and CDR2 YYNGEE. The DNA for the CDR3 is TGTGCCAGCAGCGTAGGGGCAGGGGGCAATTCACCCCTCCACTTT. It yields the protein CASSVGAGGNSPLHF.

The chain has TRBV6-5 and TRBJ2-2; D is perhaps TRBD2 (6 bases). The CDR3 is made up of 13 amino acids. CDR1 and CDR2 from the germline V gene are MNHEY and SVGAGI. V lost 10 bases and J 9 bases, leaving 18 bases between the germline ends. CDR3: CANSVMGGRELFF. CDR3 sequence (DNA): TGTGCCAACTCCGTTATGGGGGGAAGGGAGCTGTTTTTT.

A single count supports this clone. The chain joins TRBV15 to TRBJ2-1, with 9 positions matching TRBD1. Per germline, CDR1 LNHNV and CDR2 YYDKDF (reference sequence). J gave up 4 bases and V 0 bases, and 1 base lay outside the gene matches. CDR3 length: 15 residues. The CDR3 bases are TGTGCCACCAGCAGAGAGGGACAGGGATACAATGAGCAGTTCTTC. Translating it yields CATSREGQGYNEQFF.

The V call is TRBV6-5, the J call TRBJ1-1; perhaps TRBD1 as D (5 bases). Germline CDR1 is MNHEY and CDR2 is SVGAGI. CDR3 size: 16 residues. Trimming removed 2 bases from V and 1 base from J, with 14 bases in between. The CDR3 sequence: CASSYTDLGQNTEAFF. The CDR3 DNA sequence: TGTGCCAGCAGTTACACAGATTTGGGGCAGAACACTGAAGCTTTCTTT.